This T cell receptor beta chain stems from a study of vaccination and CD4 T cells after COVID-19. Study-wide context: The post-COVID sampling time was a median about 98 days after diagnosis, ranging from 35 to 161.

Indicated treatment: roughly ten-day PBMC culture with coronavirus spike peptide pools or control peptides (ViraFEST assay). Cultured CD4+ T-cell DNA underwent Oncomine TCR Beta short-read sequencing. Genomic DNA was extracted from cultured CD4+ T cells. TCRdb analysed the PCR reads with MiXCR anew, one entry per CDR3 protein. The table includes 8,500 to 14,000 distinct CDR3 sequences, 65% detected once. Points on this clonotype: The antigen is unknown.

CDR1 and CDR2 from the germline V gene are MNHEY and SMNVEV (reference sequence). The CDR3 is made up of 13 amino acids. The germline V and J ends were trimmed by 2 bases and 4 bases, with 8 bases remaining between them. The starting material was CD4+ T cells from blood, cultured in vitro, obtained before SARS-CoV-2 vaccination. The receptor comes from a human donor who had recovered from COVID-19. The J gene is TRBJ1-2, the V gene TRBV27, with D unresolved. CDR3 DNA sequence: TGTGCCAGCAGTTTAGTAAGAGGCTATGGCTACACCTTC. The encoded protein is CASSLVRGYGYTF.